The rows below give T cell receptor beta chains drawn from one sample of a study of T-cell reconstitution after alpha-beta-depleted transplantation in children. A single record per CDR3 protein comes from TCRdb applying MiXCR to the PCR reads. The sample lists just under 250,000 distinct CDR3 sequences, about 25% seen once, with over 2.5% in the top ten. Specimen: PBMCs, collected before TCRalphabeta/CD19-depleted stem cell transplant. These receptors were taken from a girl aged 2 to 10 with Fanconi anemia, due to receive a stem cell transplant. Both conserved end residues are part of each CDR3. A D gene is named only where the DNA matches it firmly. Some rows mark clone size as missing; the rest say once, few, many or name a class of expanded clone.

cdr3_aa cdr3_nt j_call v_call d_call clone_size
CASSSHTVLALDNEQFF TGCGCCAGCAGCTCTCACACGGTTCTGGCTCTGGACAATGAGCAGTTCTTC TRBJ2-1 TRBV5-1 . few
CSAREGVSGRKSF TGCAGTGCTAGAGAGGGGGTTAGTGGTCGTAAGTCCTTC TRBJ2-1 TRBV20-1 . few
CSVETGGEQYF TGCAGCGTTGAAACAGGCGGTGAGCAGTACTTC TRBJ2-7 TRBV29-1 . .
CSVEGERGFNYEQYF TGCAGCGTTGAAGGCGAAAGGGGTTTCAACTACGAGCAGTACTTC TRBJ2-7 TRBV29-1 . many
CASSFDSNYGYTF TGTGCCAGCAGTTTTGACTCTAACTATGGCTACACCTTC TRBJ1-2 TRBV28 . few
CASSFRGNQPQHF TGTGCCAGCAGTTTCAGGGGCAATCAGCCCCAGCATTTT TRBJ1-5 TRBV12-3/TRBV12-4 . .
CSVEDLIKGELFF TGCAGCGTTGAAGATCTTATTAAAGGGGAGCTGTTTTTT TRBJ2-2 TRBV29-1 . .
CATSDPGSPAREQFF TGTGCCACCAGTGATCCGGGTTCCCCCGCGCGGGAGCAGTTCTTC TRBJ2-1 TRBV24-1 . many
CASSLDSVYGYTF TGTGCCAGCAGTTTAGACAGCGTATATGGCTACACCTTC TRBJ1-2 TRBV12-3/TRBV12-4 . few
CSARDSVAGAVDTQYF TGCAGTGCTAGAGATTCAGTAGCGGGAGCCGTCGATACGCAGTATTTT TRBJ2-3 TRBV20-1 TRBD2 .
CAISETGQGTTEAFF TGTGCCATCAGTGAGACCGGACAGGGGACAACTGAAGCTTTCTTT TRBJ1-1 TRBV10-3 TRBD1 many
CASSWTESSYEQYF TGTGCCAGCAGTTGGACAGAGAGCTCCTACGAGCAGTACTTC TRBJ2-7 TRBV27 . many
CSVASGNNEQFF TGCAGCGTAGCTAGCGGAAACAATGAGCAGTTCTTC TRBJ2-1 TRBV29-1 TRBD2 many
CSADGGADEQYF TGCAGCGCTGACGGCGGGGCAGACGAGCAGTACTTC TRBJ2-7 TRBV29-1 . many
CASSFSGRPYNEQFF TGTGCCAGCAGCTTTAGCGGGAGACCCTACAATGAGCAGTTCTTC TRBJ2-1 TRBV7-3 TRBD2 .
CSVSGDGETQYF TGCAGCGTTTCAGGGGACGGAGAGACCCAGTACTTC TRBJ2-5 TRBV29-1 . many
CAIKRTSGGEDTQYF TGTGCCATCAAAAGGACTAGCGGGGGGGAGGATACGCAGTATTTT TRBJ2-3 TRBV10-3 TRBD2 many
CSADRGSETQYF TGCAGTGCTGACAGGGGCTCAGAGACCCAGTACTTC TRBJ2-5 TRBV20-1 TRBD1 many
CASSKFKESNTEAFF TGTGCCAGCAGCAAATTTAAGGAGTCGAACACTGAAGCTTTCTTT TRBJ1-1 TRBV21-1 . many
CAISEPHPVWGPEGNTIYF TGTGCCATCAGTGAGCCTCACCCGGTCTGGGGGCCGGAAGGAAACACCATATATTTT TRBJ1-3 TRBV10-3 . .
CSETGLAGVGETQYF TGCAGCGAGACGGGACTAGCGGGAGTCGGGGAGACCCAGTACTTC TRBJ2-5 TRBV29-1 TRBD2 .
CSVEARVLGEQYF TGCAGCGTTGAAGCCAGAGTCCTAGGCGAGCAGTACTTC TRBJ2-7 TRBV29-1 . many
CAISGTSGRREPYNEQFF TGTGCCATCAGCGGGACTAGCGGGAGAAGGGAGCCCTACAATGAGCAGTTCTTC TRBJ2-1 TRBV10-3 TRBD2 few
CASSYEGNREKLFF TGTGCCAGCAGTTACGAAGGGAACAGGGAAAAACTGTTTTTT TRBJ1-4 TRBV6-5 . .
CASSADNSGANVLTF TGTGCCAGCAGCGCAGACAACTCTGGGGCCAACGTCCTGACTTTC TRBJ2-6 TRBV7-2 . .
CASSVTAAYGYTF TGTGCCAGCAGTGTAACAGCGGCGTATGGCTACACCTTC TRBJ1-2 TRBV25-1 . many
CASSLAGAPTYEQYF TGTGCCAGCAGCTTAGCGGGAGCCCCCACCTACGAGCAGTACTTC TRBJ2-7 TRBV7-8 . .
CASSLHEQETQYF TGCGCCAGCAGCCTTCATGAACAAGAGACCCAGTACTTC TRBJ2-5 TRBV5-1 . few
CASDRGPDTQYF TGTGCCAGCGACAGGGGGCCCGATACGCAGTATTTT TRBJ2-3 TRBV25-1 TRBD1 many
CASSQPGPYNEQFF TGTGCCAGCAGTCAACCGGGGCCTTACAATGAGCAGTTCTTC TRBJ2-1 TRBV28 . .
CASHIRYNEQFF TGTGCCAGCCACATTCGGTACAATGAGCAGTTCTTC TRBJ2-1 TRBV2 . .
CASRTSGTSGGVRETQYF TGTGCCAGCAGGACCAGCGGGACTAGCGGGGGGGTGCGGGAGACCCAGTACTTC TRBJ2-5 TRBV27 TRBD2 .
CASSYSILAASTDTQYF TGTGCCAGCAGTTACTCGATCCTAGCCGCTAGCACAGATACGCAGTATTTT TRBJ2-3 TRBV6-5 . many
CASSPSQSSYNEQFF TGTGCCAGCAGCCCTAGCCAGAGCTCCTACAATGAGCAGTTCTTC TRBJ2-1 TRBV7-3 . few
CASSLTPDRADGYTF TGTGCCAGCAGCTTAACCCCGGACAGGGCGGATGGCTACACCTTC TRBJ1-2 TRBV7-3 TRBD1 once
CASSRTGNEQYF TGTGCCAGCAGTAGGACAGGGAACGAGCAGTACTTC TRBJ2-7 TRBV28 TRBD1 many
CASSLFGDYLETQYF TGTGCCAGCAGTTTATTTGGCGATTACTTAGAGACCCAGTACTTC TRBJ2-5 TRBV27 . many
CASSLSGVSTDTQYF TGTGCCAGCAGCCTAAGCGGAGTCAGCACAGATACGCAGTATTTT TRBJ2-3 TRBV6-4 . .
CASSRWAETQYF TGTGCCAGCAGTCGGTGGGCAGAGACCCAGTACTTC TRBJ2-5 TRBV7-6 . .